The 22 T cell receptor beta chains in this list originate from one sample, sequenced in a study of preoperative IRX-2 immunotherapy in early breast cancer. Using immunoSEQ multiplex PCR, the repertoire was profiled, and TCRdb retains in-frame clones only, with some absent. Among 35,000 to 40,000 clones listed, 75% to 85% were seen once. Sample treatment: preoperative locoregional IRX-2 cytokine immunotherapy. Sequencing used lymph node tissue, obtained after IRX-2 immunotherapy. These receptors all come from a human donor with breast cancer.

The chain is built from TRBV11-3 and TRBJ2-5; the D gene could be TRBD1 or TRBD2 (6 bases each). CDR3 size: 18 residues. Germline-derived CDR1 and CDR2 are SGHNT and YENEEA. V lost 1 base, J lost 4 bases, and 22 bases lay in between. CDR3 region: CASSLGRDILGYGETQYF. CDR3 in DNA: TGTGCCAGCAGCTTAGGGCGGGACATCCTCGGCTATGGAGAGACCCAGTACTTC.

This rearrangement joins TRBV19 to TRBJ1-2; D is unclear. Per germline, CDR1 LNHDA and CDR2 SQIVND (reference sequence). With 0 bases removed from V and 8 bases from J, the gap between germline ends came to 13 bases. The CDR3 loop spans 14 amino acids. The CDR3 loop is CASSIDLSDTGYTF. The CDR3 DNA reads TGTGCCAGTAGTATAGATCTGAGCGATACCGGCTACACCTTC.

This rearrangement joins TRBV29-1 to TRBJ1-2; perhaps TRBD1 as D (5 bases). Germline CDR1 reads SQVTM; CDR2 reads ANQGSEA. CDR3 length equals 12 residues. The V and J ends lost 3 bases and 5 bases respectively, with 10 bases between them. In DNA, the CDR3 is TGCAGCGTTGACAGGGTCGGGTATGGCTACACCTTC. Translated, it gives CSVDRVGYGYTF.

The chain uses TRBV30 and TRBJ1-6; D is undetermined. Per the germline V gene, CDR1 is GTSNPN and CDR2 is SVGIG (reference sequence). V lost 2 bases, J lost 10 bases, and 6 bases lay in between. The CDR3 has 11 amino acids. The CDR3 spells CAWSSMSPLHF. As DNA, the CDR3 is TGTGCCTGGAGTTCTATGTCACCCCTCCACTTT.

This chain links TRBV11-3 with TRBJ2-1; 9 positions match TRBD2. The germline gives CDR1 SGHNT, CDR2 YENEEA. The CDR3 has 15 amino acids. J was trimmed by 4 bases and V by 6 bases; bases with no gene match: 7. CDR3 DNA: TGTGCCAGCAGGGCAGGCCTAGCGGGATACAATGAGCAGTTCTTC. Translating gives CASRAGLAGYNEQFF.

The chain couples TRBV19 to TRBJ2-2; no clear D gene. The CDR3 has 15 amino acids. The germline V gene has CDR1 LNHDA and CDR2 SQIVND (reference sequence). V was clipped by 3 bases and J by 6 bases, with 14 bases between them. In nucleotides, the CDR3 is TGTGCCAGTAGTATGGTGTTTTTCGGACCCGGGGAGCTGTTTTTT. Protein product: CASSMVFFGPGELFF.

This chain connects TRBV6-8 to TRBJ1-2; D possibly corresponds to TRBD1 (6 bases). Germline CDR1 and CDR2: MNHGY and SAAAGT. The CDR3 contains 12 residues. The germline V and J ends were trimmed by 7 bases and 8 bases, with 14 bases remaining between them. The chain's CDR3 is CASNEGVWGYTF. CDR3 nucleotides: TGTGCCAGCAACGAGGGGGTTTGGGGCTACACCTTC.

The V gene is TRBV12-5, the J gene TRBJ2-2; D is possibly TRBD1 (7 bases). Trimming took 8 bases from V and 5 from J, leaving 18 bases between them. The CDR3 sequence is 15 residues long. Germline V lookup: CDR1 LGHNT, CDR2 FRNRAP. The CDR3 nucleotides read TGTGCTAGTTCAATTTACAGGGGAGGTACCGGGGAGCTGTTTTTT. Translating it yields CASSIYRGGTGELFF. The variable domain in full, completed from reference TRBV12-5 and TRBJ2-2, reads DARVTQTPRHKVTEMGQEVTMRCQPILGHNTVFWYRQTMMQGLELLAYFRNRAPLDDSGMPKDRFSAEMPDATLATLKIQPSEPRDSAVYFCASSIYRGGTGELFFGEGSRLTVL.

The chain links TRBV5-1 to TRBJ2-7; weak D call: TRBD1 (6 bases). There are 15 residues in the CDR3. The V gene lost 5 bases and the J gene lost 1 base, with 16 bases spanning the gap. Germline CDR1 is SGHRS and CDR2 is YFSETQ. CDR3 DNA sequence: TGCGCCAGCAGTCCGCACCCGGGACAATCCTACGAGCAGTACTTC. Translation gives CASSPHPGQSYEQYF.

The chain couples TRBV7-5 to TRBJ1-1. TRBV7-5 has pseudogene status. This CDR3 has 15 residues. The CDR3 nucleotides are TGTGCCAGCAGCTTATTCCAGGGAGGGAACACTGAAGCTTTCTTT. Protein product: CASSLFQGGNTEAFF.

The chain carries TRBV5-1 and TRBJ1-6; D is unresolved. Germline V gene data show CDR1 as SGHRS and CDR2 as YFSETQ. V was clipped by 0 bases and J by 10 bases, with 14 bases between them. This CDR3 is 15 amino acids long. The CDR3 nucleotides read TGCGCCAGCAGCTTGGGTCGGGAGATGGGATCACCCCTCCACTTT. Protein sequence: CASSLGREMGSPLHF.

The V call is TRBV28, the J call TRBJ2-1; 7 positions agree with TRBD1. Germline V gives CDR1 MDHEN, CDR2 SYDVKM. The CDR3 totals 14 residues. J lost 2 bases, V lost 7 bases, and 5 bases had no gene match. The CDR3 sequence: CASNPGQTYNEQFF. CDR3 nucleotides: TGTGCCAGCAATCCGGGACAGACCTACAATGAGCAGTTCTTC. The full variable domain, rest sourced from reference TRBV28 and TRBJ2-1, is DVKVTQSSRYLVKRTGEKVFLECVQDMDHENMFWYRQDPGLGLRLIYFSYDVKMKEKGDIPEGYSVSREKKERFSLILESASTNQTSMYLCASNPGQTYNEQFFGPGTRLTVL.

J is TRBJ1-6 and V is TRBV6-8; D remains unclear. V was clipped by 7 bases and J by 10 bases, with 11 bases between them. The V gene's germline CDR1 is MNHGY and CDR2 SAAAGT. The CDR3 totals 12 residues. Written as DNA, the CDR3 is TGTGCCAGCAACCGGGGTAACTCACCCCTCCACTTT. This gives the protein CASNRGNSPLHF.

V and J are TRBV6-8 and TRBJ1-1; D remains ambiguous. Germline CDR1 reads MNHGY; CDR2 reads SAAAGT. V was pared by 5 bases and J by 0 bases, with 13 bases between. The CDR3 is 15 amino acids. The CDR3 nucleotides read TGTGCCAGCAGTGTAACGTACAGAATGAACACTGAAGCTTTCTTT. It yields the protein CASSVTYRMNTEAFF.

The rearrangement links TRBV6-8 to TRBJ1-1; TRBD1 agrees at 7 bases. V shed 5 bases, J shed 3 bases, and the junction held 12 bases outside the gene matches. Germline assignment: CDR1 MNHGY and CDR2 SAAAGT. This CDR3 has 16 amino acids. The CDR3 loop is CASSPTPQGRDTEAFF. CDR3 in DNA: TGTGCCAGCAGTCCGACTCCACAGGGGAGGGACACTGAAGCTTTCTTT.

The rearrangement links TRBV28 to TRBJ2-7, with D hard to call. Trimming shortened V by 5 bases and J by 0 bases, and 8 bases separated the two germline ends. The CDR3 is made up of 13 amino acids. Germline CDR1 is MDHEN and CDR2 is SYDVKM. CDR3 sequence (DNA): TGTGCCAGCAGTGCCGTTCGCTCCTACGAGCAGTACTTC. This translates into CASSAVRSYEQYF. Looking up the rest from reference TRBV28 and TRBJ2-7 gives the full variable domain: DVKVTQSSRYLVKRTGEKVFLECVQDMDHENMFWYRQDPGLGLRLIYFSYDVKMKEKGDIPEGYSVSREKKERFSLILESASTNQTSMYLCASSAVRSYEQYFGPGTRLTVT.

J is TRBJ1-2 and V is TRBV18; weak D call: TRBD1 (5 bases). The CDR3 runs 15 residues. Trimming took 3 bases from V and 2 from J, leaving 13 bases between them. Germline values: CDR1 KGHSH, CDR2 LQKENI. CDR3 sequence reads: CASSPAAGANYGYTF. CDR3 nucleotide sequence: TGTGCCAGCTCACCCGCCGCCGGGGCGAACTATGGCTACACCTTC. The full variable domain, with the rest looked up from reference TRBV18 and TRBJ1-2, is NAGVMQNPRHLVRRRGQEARLRCSPMKGHSHVYWYRQLPEEGLKFMVYLQKENIIDESGMPKERFSAEFPKEGPSILRIQQVVRGDSAAYFCASSPAAGANYGYTFGSGTRLTVV.

This sequence joins TRBV11-3 and TRBJ2-1, with 8 bases aligning to TRBD2. Per the germline V gene, CDR1 is SGHNT and CDR2 is YENEEA. V was pared by 1 base and J by 2 bases, with 10 bases of the junction left unmatched. The CDR3 has 18 residues. Here the CDR3 reads CASSLGWGGGTTYNEQFF. The CDR3 nucleotides are TGTGCCAGCAGCTTAGGATGGGGCGGGGGGACAACCTACAATGAGCAGTTCTTC.

This clone was detected only once. This sequence joins TRBV6-7 and TRBJ1-1; D is unclear. TRBV6-7 is an ORF, and what it does is uncertain. The CDR3 is made up of 14 amino acids. Trimming left V 7 bases short and J 1 base short, with 13 bases between. CDR3 region: CASMGSRRNTEAFF. CDR3 nucleotides: TGTGCCAGCATGGGGTCCCGGAGGAACACTGAAGCTTTCTTT.

The J gene is TRBJ2-3, the V gene TRBV30; D is undetermined. From germline, CDR1 is GTSNPN and CDR2 SVGIG (reference sequence). Trimming took 2 bases from V and 6 from J, leaving 9 bases between them. The CDR3 length is 12 residues. CDR3 amino acids: CAWSRSADTQYF. DNA for the CDR3: TGTGCCTGGAGTCGATCAGCGGATACGCAGTATTTT.

The chain has TRBV18 and TRBJ1-6; no clear D gene. Germline lookup yields CDR1 KGHSH and CDR2 LQKENI. This CDR3 contains 15 residues. V lost 5 bases and J lost 0, with 8 bases in between. The CDR3 spells CASSKTSSYNSPLHF. DNA of the CDR3: TGTGCCAGCTCAAAAACAAGCTCCTATAATTCACCCCTCCACTTT.

The chain has TRBV14 and TRBJ1-1; D uncertain. V shed 2 bases and J shed 1 base, with 8 bases lying between them. The CDR3 consists of 14 residues. The germline V gene has CDR1 SGHDN and CDR2 FVKESK. CDR3 sequence: CASSQTNSNTEAFF. CDR3 nucleotides: TGTGCCAGCAGCCAAACCAATTCGAACACTGAAGCTTTCTTT.